The present T cell receptor (beta chain) was sequenced within a study of blood T cell repertoires in COVID-19 (dated by TCRdb to 2019 to 2021). Describing the broader study: Samples covering the acute and convalescent phases of COVID-19 were provided by collaborators in the United States, Italy and Spain. Subjects who had been exposed to COVID-19, were actively infected with it, or had recovered from it provided the deeply sampled blood TCRbeta repertoires that made up the dataset. The sample metadata nearly always contained a de-identified subject ID, COVID-19 status, age in years and sex. The prospective study material was composed of cDNA or gDNA derived from T cells, B-cell-depleted T cells, or PBMCs. HLA class I and class II types, where available, came from metadata supplied by the sample provider rather than from assay-based typing. The repertoires were made available in a free public database intended to serve as a resource for research on the immune response to SARS-CoV-2. The samples were drawn from two sources: the first 160 participants of the ongoing ImmuneRACE study, and some 1,300 subjects contributed by 6 global collaborators. The paper as a whole reports these results and caveats: How much clinical and demographic metadata was included differed by source and by participant, and the metadata was provided uncurated.

The immunoSEQ Assay, a bias-controlled multiplex PCR, was used to amplify TCRbeta CDR3 regions from genomic DNA. The original methods were these. The number of nucleated cells in each sample was estimated by amplification of reference gene primers within the assay. Sequence reads were collapsed and filtered to measure the absolute abundance of every unique TCRbeta CDR3 rearrangement. For each sample, productive Simpson clonality was calculated by taking the square root of Simpson's diversity index across productive rearrangements. This immuneACCESS table, as held by TCRdb, lists in-frame sequences with V and J called but not all clones. Of the missing ones, under half trace to an unresolved V gene in checked studies; the others have no known cause. The V and J calls and the clone size are those of that table, but D and trimming were determined from the DNA. The sample includes 75,000 to 95,000 clones, with 55% to 80% observed a single time. In total, the top ten clones hold around 23% of the sample.

With regard to this clone: This clone's antigen is unknown. No base quality values were provided; no much bigger clone lies one nucleotide off.

Whole blood was collected in K2EDTA tubes by collaborating institutions according to the institutions' own protocols. Collaborator samples were shipped for TCRbeta analysis as frozen whole blood, isolated PBMCs, or DNA extracted from either sample type. The CDR3 runs 15 amino acids, cysteine and phenylalanine included. Only the CDR3 DNA is retained, 45 bases long and in frame from the first base. The germline ends are 14 bases apart after V is trimmed by 2 bases and J by 3 bases. CDR1 and CDR2 are read off the germline V gene (reference sequence) as LGHDT and YNNKEL. The rearranged chain carries TRBV3-1 (or the pseudogene TRBV3-2) and TRBJ2-7, with the D segment identity uncertain. Sequencing used peripheral blood. The receptor was derived from an older woman in a cohort sampled during active or convalescent COVID-19. The CDR3 region: CASSQSTIHNYEQYF. The sequence in DNA is TGTGCCAGCAGCCAATCTACTATCCACAACTACGAGCAGTACTTC.